A selection of T cell receptor beta chains follows, all from one sample in a study of blood T cells in healthy people across ages. TCRdb analysed the 5' RACE reads with MiXCR anew, one entry per CDR3 protein. The sample lists about 1.6 million distinct CDR3 sequences, about 31% seen once, with 10% to 12% in the top ten. The sample consisted of blood. Receptor source: a woman between 25 and 40 years old in good health. Both conserved end residues are part of each CDR3. Fields, in order: D gene, V gene, J gene, clone size, CDR3 DNA, CDR3 protein. The D gene is left open where the match is weak. Expanded clones are given a class, and other clones once, few, many or no size at all.

-	TRBV7-9	TRBJ1-4	-	TGTGCCAGCAGCTTGATTATATGGGACGGAGATGAAAAACTGTTTTTT	CASSLIIWDGDEKLFF
-	TRBV12-3/TRBV12-4	TRBJ1-2	many	TGCGCCAGCAGCTCGGGGCGAGACTATGGCTACACCTTC	CASSSGRDYGYTF
-	TRBV18	TRBJ1-1	-	TGTGCCAGCTCACCAGAGGACAGACCGGGGACTGAAGCTTTCTTT	CASSPEDRPGTEAFF
TRBD2	TRBV6-2/TRBV6-3	TRBJ2-7	-	TGTGCCAGCACACAAGGCGGGACTAGCGGGAGGAAGCAGTACTTC	CASTQGGTSGRKQYF
TRBD2	TRBV5-4	TRBJ2-1	-	TGTGCCAGCAGCCTAGCGGGAGGCTTCGACAATGAGCAGTTCTTC	CASSLAGGFDNEQFF
TRBD2	TRBV6-1	TRBJ2-5	-	TGTGCCAGCAGTGATGGAATAGCGGGGGGACAAGAGACCCAGTACTTC	CASSDGIAGGQETQYF
TRBD2	TRBV20-1	TRBJ2-2	few	TGCAGTGCTACTCCGGGAGGACCCACCGGGGAGCTGTTTTTT	CSATPGGPTGELFF
-	TRBV21-1	TRBJ2-5	many	TGTGCCAGCGACGGGACTAGCGGGATAGAGACCCAGTACTTC	CASDGTSGIETQYF
-	TRBV12-3/TRBV12-4	TRBJ1-2	few	TGTGCCAGCAGTTCAATCCCGGGAAGGGGCTATGGCTACACCTTC	CASSSIPGRGYGYTF
-	TRBV7-2	TRBJ2-3	-	TGTGCCAGCAGCGAGGGACTTAGAGAAACAGATACGCAGTATTTT	CASSEGLRETDTQYF
-	TRBV6-1	TRBJ2-7	-	TGTGCCGGAGGGAAGGGGGGCTCCTACGAGCAGTACTTC	CAGGKGGSYEQYF
-	TRBV5-5	TRBJ2-1	few	TGTGCCAGCAGCTTGGAGCCCGCCGAGCAGTTCTTC	CASSLEPAEQFF
-	TRBV6-5	TRBJ2-5	-	TGTGCCACCAACCCCCGGGGAGAGACCCAGTACTTC	CATNPRGETQYF
TRBD2	TRBV13	TRBJ2-7	few	TGTGCCAGCAGCTTAGGGGGGCCAGCGGGGGGGCCGTACTTC	CASSLGGPAGGPYF
TRBD2	TRBV27	TRBJ2-1	once	TGTGCCAGATTAGCGGGGGGGCGGGCTAATGAGCAGTTCTTC	CARLAGGRANEQFF
TRBD2	TRBV10-2	TRBJ2-3	-	TGCGCCAGCAGAACCCTAGCGGGAGATACGCAGTATTTT	CASRTLAGDTQYF
TRBD1	TRBV7-2	TRBJ1-6	few	TGTGCCCGCAGAACAGGACAGGGGCTCAAAGACTATAATTCACCCCTCCACTTT	CARRTGQGLKDYNSPLHF
TRBD2	TRBV5-5	TRBJ2-1	-	TGTGCCAGCAGCCTAACTAGCGGGAGGGCCGTTCATGAGCAGTTCTTC	CASSLTSGRAVHEQFF
-	TRBV7-3	TRBJ2-6	few	TGTGCCAGCAGCTTAATCCCCACTGGGGCCAACGTCCTGACTTTC	CASSLIPTGANVLTF
-	TRBV12-5	TRBJ2-3	-	TGTGCTAGTGGTTTAGGAGGGAGCACAGATACGCAGTATTTT	CASGLGGSTDTQYF
-	TRBV7-2	TRBJ2-1	few	TGTGCCAGCAGCTTCCTAGTGGGATCGTACAATGAGCAGTTCTTC	CASSFLVGSYNEQFF
-	TRBV18	TRBJ2-7	-	TGTGCCAGCTCACCACTTCCAGGGGCCGAGCAGTACTTC	CASSPLPGAEQYF
TRBD2	TRBV10-3	TRBJ2-3	-	TGTACCATCAGTGAGTCCAGGACTAGCGTCACAGATACGCAGTATTTT	CTISESRTSVTDTQYF
-	TRBV12-3/TRBV12-4	TRBJ2-6	-	TGTGCCAGCAGTTTCCTGGGGGAATACGGGGCCAACGTCCTGACTTTC	CASSFLGEYGANVLTF
-	TRBV20-1	TRBJ2-7	many	TGCAGTGCTAGAGGTACAGCAGACTACGAGCAGTACTTC	CSARGTADYEQYF
-	TRBV11-2	TRBJ1-1	once	TGTGCCAGCAGCCGAATTTCGGGGCGGGGGCGAGTGGGGGCTTTCTTT	CASSRISGRGRVGAFF
-	TRBV5-1	TRBJ2-5	-	TGCGCCAGCAGCTTGCAGGACAGTGAAGAGACCCAGTACTTC	CASSLQDSEETQYF
-	TRBV2	TRBJ1-5	-	TGTGCCAGCAAATATCAGGACAGCAATCAGCCCCAGCATTTT	CASKYQDSNQPQHF
TRBD1	TRBV27	TRBJ2-7	few	TGTGCCAGCGGGAACCGGCTTTCGGGACAGGGCGTCTACGAGCAGTACTTC	CASGNRLSGQGVYEQYF
TRBD2	TRBV9	TRBJ2-1	-	TGTGCCAGCAGCCCCCCCGGGGGGGACTACAATGAGCAGTTCTTC	CASSPPGGDYNEQFF
TRBD1	TRBV5-6	TRBJ2-7	-	TGTGCCAGCAGCCCTCGACAGGGTTTCTCCTACGAGCAGTACTTC	CASSPRQGFSYEQYF
-	TRBV10-3	TRBJ1-3	-	TGTGCCATCAGTGAATCCGGGGGGAATGAAAACACCATATATTTT	CAISESGGNENTIYF
-	TRBV3-1	TRBJ1-4	-	TGTGCCAGCAGCCTTTTCGATAATGAAAAACTGTTTTTT	CASSLFDNEKLFF
-	TRBV3-1	TRBJ1-6	few	TGTGCCAGCAGCCATCAGGGGATTGATGCACCCCTCCACTTT	CASSHQGIDAPLHF
-	TRBV2	TRBJ2-1	few	TGTGCCAGCAGTGAAATTTCAGGGGCCTACAATGAGCAGTTCTTC	CASSEISGAYNEQFF
-	TRBV7-3	TRBJ2-6	many	TGTGCCAGCAGCGGTGACTCTGGGGCCAACGTCCTGACTTTC	CASSGDSGANVLTF
-	TRBV7-9	TRBJ2-4	few	TGTGCCAGCAGCTTGTTCGGGGCCAGGGGACAAAACATTCAGTACTTC	CASSLFGARGQNIQYF
-	TRBV7-2	TRBJ2-5	-	TGTGCCAGCAGCTTAGCGGGGGGCCTCCGGGCGACCCAGTACTTC	CASSLAGGLRATQYF
-	TRBV6-5	TRBJ2-7	-	TGTGCCAGCAGTTACTCTACGTGGGGGACCTACGAGCAGTACTTC	CASSYSTWGTYEQYF
-	TRBV3-1	TRBJ2-1	-	TGTGCCAGCAGCCAATATGCAGCGCGGGGCAATGAGCAGTTCTTC	CASSQYAARGNEQFF
-	TRBV12-3/TRBV12-4	TRBJ2-7	-	TGTGCCAGCAGTTTATGGCAGGGTATGTACGAGCAGTACTTC	CASSLWQGMYEQYF
-	TRBV25-1	TRBJ2-3	once	TGTGCCGTCCGGGGTCGGGCCACGGCGGGCACAGATACGCAGTATTTT	CAVRGRATAGTDTQYF
-	TRBV7-2	TRBJ2-1	once	TGTGCCAGCAGCTTATGGGGCCTCCGGGACAATGGGCAGTTCTTC	CASSLWGLRDNGQFF
TRBD1	TRBV5-1	TRBJ1-2	few	TGCGCCAGCAGCCCCATTGGACAGGCCCTCTATGGCTACACCTTC	CASSPIGQALYGYTF
-	TRBV7-2	TRBJ2-3	-	TGTGCCAGCAGCCTCAGGGCCCGGCGGAATACGCAGTATTTT	CASSLRARRNTQYF
-	TRBV20-1	TRBJ2-5	few	TGCAGTGCCCTACCGCGACAGGAGCAAGAGACCCAGTACTTC	CSALPRQEQETQYF
TRBD2	TRBV20-1	TRBJ2-1	-	TGCAGTGCTAGAGTCCGGCGGGGGGGCCGCTACAATGAGCAGTTCTTC	CSARVRRGGRYNEQFF
TRBD1	TRBV7-9	TRBJ2-3	-	TGTGCCAGCAGCTTATGGGACAGGGGTGGGGGTACGCAGTATTTT	CASSLWDRGGGTQYF
TRBD1	TRBV20-1	TRBJ2-5	-	TGCAGTGTCCAACCCGGGACAGGGGAGTACTTC	CSVQPGTGEYF
-	TRBV7-8	TRBJ2-6	-	TGTGCCAGCAGCTTAGGGGCAGGGAAGGGCTGGGCCTCTGGGGCCAACGTCCTGACTTTC	CASSLGAGKGWASGANVLTF
-	TRBV11-2	TRBJ1-1	-	TGTGCCAGCAGCCCCCACAGGATAAACCCTCCTGAAGCTTTCTTT	CASSPHRINPPEAFF
-	TRBV15	TRBJ2-3	-	TGTGCCACCACCCAGCCGGGGAGGAACACAGATACGCAGTATTTT	CATTQPGRNTDTQYF
-	TRBV29-1	TRBJ1-2	few	TGCAGCGTCTCCATTGGCTATGGCTACACCTTC	CSVSIGYGYTF
-	TRBV20-1	TRBJ2-3	many	TGCAGTGCTGTTCCAAGCACAGATACGCAGTATTTT	CSAVPSTDTQYF